This TCR beta chain is drawn from a study of Graves' ophthalmopathy and Graves' hyperthyroidism. Regarding this clonotype: Its antigen is still unknown. One end of the junction varies from germline; a read error may be responsible.

CDR1 and CDR2 from the germline V gene are KGHDR and SFDVKD. There are 13 residues in the CDR3. Pregnant or lactating patients and those with other autoimmune diseases or uncontrolled infections were excluded. It was on clinical symptoms, serum thyroxine, TRAb, thyroid ultrasound and orbital computed tomography that diagnosis relied. Findings and caveats of the study: Clonotypes were expanded in thyroid at above 0.001 frequency, and most also appeared in blood.

RNA transcripts yielded amplified TCR beta CDR3 regions. Second-round multiplex PCR came after a first-round RT-PCR that employed HTBI primers. TCRdb ran MiXCR on the multiplex PCR reads and lists one entry per CDR3 protein. The table includes roughly 700,000 distinct CDR3 sequences, 35% to 50% detected once. The sample consisted of peripheral blood. This chain links TRBV24-1 with TRBJ1-5; D remains unclear. This receptor was obtained from an adult man with Graves' ophthalmopathy. The CDR3 loop reads CASSERWGQPQHF. CDR3 nucleotides: TGTGCCAGCAGTGAAAGGTGGGGTCAGCCCCAGCATTTT.